These 8 T cell receptor beta chains originate from one sample sequenced in a study of identical twins. One entry per CDR3 protein results from TCRdb running MiXCR on the 5' RACE reads. The profile shows 450,000 or so distinct CDR3 sequences, roughly 24% of them singletons. This sample also appeared in a second study, on T cells expressing NK-cell markers.

The sequenced sample consisted of CD4+ T cells sorted from blood. The source is a woman aged 18-29 years in good health.

The chain is built from TRBV5-1 and TRBJ2-3, with D perhaps TRBD1 (6 bases). V lost 6 bases and J lost 6, with 17 bases in between. This CDR3 region has 14 residues. CDR1 is SGHRS, CDR2 YFSETQ, per germline. This chain's CDR3 is CASTQDRFADTQYF. Written as DNA, the CDR3 is TGCGCCAGCACCCAGGACAGATTTGCGGATACGCAGTATTTT. The variable domain in full, completed from reference TRBV5-1 and TRBJ2-3, reads KAGVTQTPRYLIKTRGQQVTLSCSPISGHRSVSWYQQTPGQGLQFLFEYFSETQRNKGNFPGRFSGRQFSNSRSEMNVSTLELGDSALYLCASTQDRFADTQYFGPGTRLTVL.

In the case of this clonotype: At one of its ends the junction is not consistent with the germline gene, which may arise from a read error. The rearrangement joins TRBV3-1 to TRBJ2-1, with no clear D. Germline CDR1 and CDR2: LGHDT and YNNKEL (reference sequence). CDR3 length: 15 amino acids. The CDR3 reads CASCQEGRGSQVEFF. In DNA, the CDR3 is TGTGCCAGCTGCCAAGAAGGCAGAGGCTCCCAAGTGGAGTTCTTC.

This clonotype was seen a single time. The V call is TRBV11-3, the J call TRBJ2-7, with TRBD2 matching 7 bases. The CDR3 is made up of 15 amino acids. V trimming: 0 bases; J trimming: 2 bases; junction bases outside the gene matches: 4. The germline gives CDR1 SGHNT, CDR2 YENEEA. CDR3 in amino acids: CASSLELATTYEQYF. The CDR3 DNA sequence: TGTGCCAGCAGCTTAGAACTAGCGACTACCTACGAGCAGTACTTC.

V is TRBV29-1 and J is TRBJ2-7; unclear D gene. Germline CDR1 SQVTM, CDR2 ANQGSEA. V was clipped by 1 base and J by 0 bases, with 10 bases between them. The CDR3 has 14 residues. The CDR3 region is CSVEGLNFSYEQYF. The CDR3 nucleotides are TGCAGCGTTGAAGGACTCAATTTCTCCTACGAGCAGTACTTC.

This clonotype was observed a few times. The chain has TRBV5-6 and TRBJ2-1, with 8 nucleotides matching TRBD1. Looked up from germline, CDR1 is SGHDT and CDR2 is YYEEEE. The CDR3 is made up of 15 amino acids. The junction had 7 bases not matched to a gene; V was cut back by 4 bases and J by 4 bases. The CDR3 reads CASSVPQGGYNEQFF. CDR3 DNA sequence: TGTGCCAGCAGCGTTCCACAGGGGGGATACAATGAGCAGTTCTTC.

This clonotype was detected only a few times. Here the CDR3 DNA reads TGCAGTGCGAGGAACAGGGGGTACCAGCAGTTCTTC. It translates to CSARNRGYQQFF. This chain connects TRBV20-1 to TRBJ2-1; 8 nucleotides match TRBD1. CDR1 and CDR2 from the germline V gene are DFQATT and SNEGSKA (reference sequence). The CDR3 extends over 12 amino acids. V was clipped by 6 bases and J by 11 bases; unmatched bases: 9.

V usage is TRBV9 and J usage is TRBJ2-2; D is perhaps TRBD1 or TRBD2 (6 bases each). V shed 0 bases and J shed 5 bases, with 11 bases lying between them. CDR1 is SGDLS, CDR2 YYNGEE, per germline. The CDR3 runs 15 residues. The CDR3 sequence is CASSVEGGRTGELFF. CDR3 bases: TGTGCCAGCAGCGTAGAAGGGGGGCGAACCGGGGAGCTGTTTTTT.

The V and J genes are TRBV6-2 or TRBV6-3 and TRBJ2-1; 8 bases are shared with TRBD1. Germline lookup yields CDR1 MNHEY and CDR2 SVGEGT. The J segment lost 1 base and the V segment lost 5 bases, leaving 4 bases of the junction unmatched. CDR3 length: 15 residues. The CDR3 DNA sequence: TGTGCCAGCAGTAAAACAGGGGGGTCCTACAATGAGCAGTTCTTC. Protein: CASSKTGGSYNEQFF.